Presented here are 24 T cell receptor beta chains from one specimen sequenced in a study of T-cell memory formation after mild COVID-19 (dated by TCRdb to about 2021). Library construction relied on 5' RACE. Sequencing used an Illumina NovaSeq 6000. TCRdb reanalyzed the raw reads on its own, using fastp at Q25 for trimming and MiXCR for clone calling, and kept in-frame beta chains. Every distinct CDR3 protein forms one entry, paired with its most common genes and DNA. The sample yields around 510,000 distinct CDR3 sequences; less than 25% were counted once. In total, the top ten clones hold roughly 8.1% of the sample. The specimen was PBMCs or a T cell subset sorted from them (not recorded which). These receptors came from an adult woman who had mild COVID-19 (a few samples of this study predate the infection). The sample titles of this study are shuffled in the database, so cell type and time point are left out; the donor was told from shared clones.

This clonotype came up a few times. The chain combines TRBV18 with TRBJ2-7, with D perhaps TRBD1 or TRBD2 (5 bases each). Trimming took off 4 bases at V and 5 bases at J, with 15 bases between the two ends. The germline CDR1 and CDR2 sequences are KGHSH and LQKENI. The CDR3 consists of 14 residues. CDR3 bases: TGTGCCAGCTCACACCCCGGGACGAGCGACGAGCAGTACTTC. The encoded protein is CASSHPGTSDEQYF.

The V and J genes are TRBV7-2 and TRBJ2-5, with unresolved D. Germline CDR1 reads SGHTA; CDR2 reads FQGNSA. This CDR3 has 13 amino acids. The germline V and J ends were trimmed by 8 bases and 1 base, with 11 bases remaining between them. CDR3 region: CASGRSSQETQYF. In DNA form, the CDR3 reads TGTGCCAGCGGCCGATCGAGCCAAGAGACCCAGTACTTC. Using reference TRBV7-2 and TRBJ2-5 for the parts outside the CDR3, the full variable domain is GAGVSQSPSNKVTEKGKDVELRCDPISGHTALYWYRQSLGQGLEFLIYFQGNSAPDKSGLPSDRFSAERTGGSVSTLTIQRTQQEDSAVYLCASGRSSQETQYFGPGTRLLVL.

Written as DNA, the CDR3 is TGTGCCAGCAGCTTATTACAGGGCCTTTCGAACACCGGGGAGCTGTTTTTT. Protein sequence: CASSLLQGLSNTGELFF. The chain couples TRBV5-6 to TRBJ2-2; the D gene is possibly TRBD1 (6 bases). The CDR3 length is 17 residues. From germline, CDR1 is SGHDT and CDR2 YYEEEE. The V gene lost 2 bases and the J gene lost 0 bases, with 14 bases spanning the gap. Full variable domain (outside the CDR3, taken from reference TRBV5-6 and TRBJ2-2): DAGVTQSPTHLIKTRGQQVTLRCSPKSGHDTVSWYQQALGQGPQFIFQYYEEEERQRGNFPDRFSGHQFPNYSSELNVNALLLGDSALYLCASSLLQGLSNTGELFFGEGSRLTVL.

This chain uses TRBV29-1 with TRBJ1-1, with D uncertain. The CDR3 extends over 11 amino acids. Germline CDR1 SQVTM, CDR2 ANQGSEA. V lost 4 bases, J lost 4 bases, and 7 bases lay in between. Here the CDR3 reads CSVGVATEAFF. CDR3 bases: TGCAGCGTTGGAGTGGCCACTGAAGCTTTCTTT.

This rearrangement joins TRBV10-3 to TRBJ1-2; 7 bases map to TRBD1. In germline, CDR1 is ENHRY, CDR2 SYGVKD. This CDR3 spans 12 amino acids. The V gene end was trimmed by 4 bases and the J gene end by 5 bases; junction bases not matched to a gene: 1. CDR3 sequence reads: CAISGQGYGYTF. CDR3 DNA sequence: TGTGCCATCAGTGGACAGGGATATGGCTACACCTTC.

This clonotype was counted only a few times. V usage is TRBV12-3 or TRBV12-4 and J usage is TRBJ2-3; TRBD1 agrees at 7 bases. The CDR3 runs 16 residues. J was trimmed by 4 bases and V by 5 bases; bases with no gene match: 12. The CDR3 DNA reads TGTGCCAGCAGTAGTTCTGACAGGGTTCTTGCAGATACGCAGTATTTT. Translated, it gives CASSSSDRVLADTQYF.

This clonotype appeared once. The chain uses TRBV20-1 and TRBJ2-3; D gene ambiguous. Germline V lookup: CDR1 DFQATT, CDR2 SNEGSKA (reference sequence). Deletions cut 6 bases from V and 0 bases from J, with 16 bases between. CDR3 length: 15 residues. CDR3 nucleotide sequence: TGCAGTGCCTCATGGAGCGCAATAAGCACAGATACGCAGTATTTT. Its protein is CSASWSAISTDTQYF.

V is TRBV3-1 and J is TRBJ1-3; D unclear. With 3 bases removed from V and 0 bases from J, the gap between germline ends came to 12 bases. Germline CDR1 LGHDT, CDR2 YNNKEL (reference sequence). This CDR3 has 16 amino acids. The DNA of the CDR3 is TGTGCCAGCAGCCAGACGATCCGGGTCTCTGGAAACACCATATATTTT. It is translated as CASSQTIRVSGNTIYF.

This sequence joins TRBV4-1 and TRBJ2-6; possibly TRBD1 for D (5 bases). The V and J ends lost 4 bases and 3 bases respectively, with 13 bases between them. CDR3 size: 16 residues. Germline assignment: CDR1 MGHRA and CDR2 YSYEKL. This chain's CDR3 is CASSLLTAVGANVLTF. The CDR3 DNA follows: TGCGCCAGCAGCCTTCTGACAGCCGTTGGGGCCAACGTCCTGACTTTC.

This clonotype occurred a few times. The genes are TRBV28 and TRBJ1-6; 8 nucleotides line up with TRBD1. The CDR3 totals 15 residues. Germline V gives CDR1 MDHEN, CDR2 SYDVKM. V dropped 6 bases and J dropped 6; count of bases not matched to a gene: 7. The CDR3 reads CASRRTGRGNSPLHF. The DNA of the CDR3 is TGTGCCAGCAGGAGGACAGGGCGGGGTAATTCACCCCTCCACTTT.

This chain uses TRBV9 with TRBJ2-3; possibly TRBD2 for D (6 bases). The germline V gene encodes CDR1 SGDLS and CDR2 YYNGEE. Trimming cost V 0 bases and J 2 bases, with 10 bases left between them. The CDR3 loop spans 15 amino acids. The CDR3 region is CASSVVAGITDTQYF. The CDR3 nucleotides read TGTGCCAGCAGCGTAGTGGCGGGAATCACAGATACGCAGTATTTT.

This clonotype was seen a few times. The genes are TRBV4-3 and TRBJ2-3; 7 bases are a match to TRBD2. The CDR3 is 18 residues long. CDR1 and CDR2 from the germline V gene are LGHNA and YSLEER. Trimming cost V 1 base and J 0 bases; bases outside gene matches: 10. The CDR3 DNA is TGCGCCAGCAGCCAAGTGTTTGGGCTAGCGGCTAGCACAGATACGCAGTATTTT. Translation gives CASSQVFGLAASTDTQYF.

This clonotype has only a few counts. This chain connects TRBV12-3 or TRBV12-4 to TRBJ1-6; weak D call: TRBD1 (5 bases). CDR3 length equals 12 residues. V lost 6 bases to trimming and J lost 10 bases, with 10 bases between them. The CDR3 region has the DNA TGTGCCAGCAGGCCAGGGCGGTCACCCCTCCACTTT. Its protein is CASRPGRSPLHF.

The gene calls are TRBV27 and TRBJ2-1, with D perhaps TRBD1 or TRBD2 (5 bases each). Germline V lookup: CDR1 MNHEY, CDR2 SMNVEV (reference sequence). Trimming shortened V by 5 bases and J by 7 bases, and 18 bases separated the two germline ends. The CDR3 runs 15 residues. The CDR3 DNA sequence: TGTGCCAGCAGTCCCCGGGTTAGTGAGGGGAATGAGCAGTTCTTC. Translating gives CASSPRVSEGNEQFF.

The chain joins TRBV7-2 to TRBJ2-7; 14 bases are shared with TRBD2. The V and J ends lost 4 bases and 8 bases, in that order; junction bases with no gene match: 7. The CDR3 covers 15 residues. Looked up from germline, CDR1 is SGHTA and CDR2 is FQGNSA. CDR3 residues: CASSSTGLAGVKQYF. The CDR3 DNA sequence: TGTGCCAGCAGCTCAACGGGACTAGCGGGAGTAAAGCAGTACTTC.

J is TRBJ2-4 and V is TRBV6-2 or TRBV6-3, with 9 bases lining up with TRBD2. The V gene end was trimmed by 0 bases and the J gene end by 7 bases; junction bases not matched to a gene: 10. Per the germline V gene, CDR1 is MNHEY and CDR2 is SVGEGT. This CDR3 region has 17 residues. The CDR3 nucleotides read TGTGCCAGCAGTTACTCGAGGTTGCGGGAGGGTCCGAACATTCAGTACTTC. This gives the protein CASSYSRLREGPNIQYF.

This clonotype was seen only a few times. The V call is TRBV24-1, the J call TRBJ2-3; D is ambiguous. Trimming removed 7 bases from V and 3 bases from J, with 10 bases in between. The CDR3 contains 13 residues. Germline V lookup: CDR1 KGHDR, CDR2 SFDVKD. The CDR3 DNA reads TGTGCCACCAGAAATGACTTGACAGATACGCAGTATTTT. It codes for CATRNDLTDTQYF.

This clonotype was observed a handful of times. This rearrangement joins TRBV6-4 to TRBJ1-2; D ambiguous. The V end was cut by 0 bases, the J end by 0 bases, with 5 bases between. CDR1 is MRHNA, CDR2 SNTAGT, per germline. This CDR3 spans 14 amino acids. CDR3 bases: TGTGCCAGCAGTGACTCGTTAGCTAACTATGGCTACACCTTC. Its protein product is CASSDSLANYGYTF.

This clonotype was seen only a few times. This chain connects TRBV3-1 to TRBJ2-1, with a weak D call TRBD2 (5 bases). Trimming stripped 0 bases from V and 15 bases from J, with 12 bases between. Per germline, CDR1 LGHDT and CDR2 YNNKEL (reference sequence). CDR3 length: 12 amino acids. The CDR3 region is CASSQDARVAFF. The CDR3 DNA is TGTGCCAGCAGCCAAGATGCGAGGGTTGCGTTCTTC.

V usage is TRBV4-1 and J usage is TRBJ2-2, with 7 bases aligning to TRBD1. The CDR3 has 14 residues. In germline, CDR1 is MGHRA, CDR2 YSYEKL. The trim removed 5 bases at V and 5 bases at J, leaving 5 bases unmatched. CDR3 in DNA: TGCGCCAGCAGCACACCCAGGGGGACCGGGGAGCTGTTTTTT. Protein: CASSTPRGTGELFF.

The chain has TRBV7-3 and TRBJ1-1; D perhaps matches TRBD1 (5 bases). There are 15 residues in the CDR3. Per the germline V gene, CDR1 is SGHTA and CDR2 is FQGTGA. Trimming removed 5 bases at V and 4 bases at J, with 17 bases between. CDR3 region: CASSRDASLGTEAFF. The CDR3 region has the DNA TGTGCCAGCAGCCGGGACGCTTCCCTGGGCACTGAAGCTTTCTTT.

This clonotype was recorded at least ten times. The gene calls are TRBV7-9 and TRBJ2-1, with D possibly matching TRBD1 (5 bases). Between the trimmed V and J ends, which lost 6 bases and 7 bases, there was a span of 16 bases. The length of the CDR3 is 14 residues. Germline CDR1 is SEHNR and CDR2 is FQNEAQ (reference sequence). The CDR3 DNA follows: TGTGCCAGCAGTCTCGACAGTACGAGAAATGAGCAGTTCTTC. It encodes CASSLDSTRNEQFF.

This chain uses TRBV6-6 with TRBJ2-4, with 7 nucleotides matching TRBD1. Germline V lookup: CDR1 MNHNY, CDR2 SVGAGI (reference sequence). The junction had 7 bases not matched to a gene; V was cut back by 5 bases and J by 0 bases. CDR3 size: 16 residues. CDR3 sequence reads: CASSNRDSRAKNIQYF. The CDR3 DNA reads TGTGCCAGCAGTAACCGGGACAGTAGAGCCAAAAACATTCAGTACTTC.

There are a few counts of this clonotype. The V and J genes are TRBV10-3 and TRBJ2-2, with a weak D call TRBD2 (5 bases). The CDR3 sequence is 15 residues long. V lost 4 bases to trimming and J lost 5 bases, with 14 bases between them. Germline V gene data show CDR1 as ENHRY and CDR2 as SYGVKD. CDR3 bases: TGTGCCATCAGTGGAAGCGCTAGCATGACCGGGGAGCTGTTTTTT. This codes for CAISGSASMTGELFF.